A selection of T cell receptor beta chains follows, all from one sample in a study of monozygotic twins with inflammatory bowel disease. After re-calling the 5' RACE reads, TCRdb lists one entry per CDR3 protein, DNA absent. The repertoire shows some 150,000 distinct CDR3 sequences; the top ten hold 2.4%. Sequencing used blood. The origin of the receptors is a human donor with ulcerative colitis or Crohn's disease, or a healthy co-twin of an affected twin (not recorded which). CDR3s include the opening cysteine and the closing phenylalanine or tryptophan.

J gene | V gene | CDR3 protein
TRBJ2-1 | TRBV12-3/TRBV12-4 | CASSKGQVNEQFF
TRBJ1-6 | TRBV4-3 | CASSQEFAGSPLHF
TRBJ1-4 | TRBV5-1 | CASSLGIADNEKLFF
TRBJ2-5 | TRBV11-2 | CASSMGQQTQYF
TRBJ1-2 | TRBV5-5 | CASSLGTGGDGYTF
TRBJ2-1 | TRBV4-2 | CASSPSGGHFIYIPNSYNEQFF
TRBJ2-2 | TRBV5-1 | CASRSTQNTGELFF
TRBJ2-3 | TRBV7-2 | CASSLVWRGSTDTQYF
TRBJ2-1 | TRBV2 | CASSDKDRVKKQFF
TRBJ2-1 | TRBV28 | CASSTPSPSGIDEQFF
TRBJ2-7 | TRBV4-1 | CASSQESGWGSHEQYF
TRBJ2-7 | TRBV6-1 | CASSVWAGDHEQYF
TRBJ1-4 | TRBV9 | CASSIGANEKLFF
TRBJ1-2 | TRBV6-5 | CASSYSGGGYGYTF
TRBJ2-7 | TRBV5-1 | CASSAGLSNYEQYF
TRBJ2-1 | TRBV18 | CASSPTGQGSYNEQFF
TRBJ1-1 | TRBV14 | CASSQHVNTEAFF
TRBJ2-1 | TRBV15 | CATSRDLGDRAGYNEQFF
TRBJ2-7 | TRBV11-2 | CASSLSTGLPSYEQYF
TRBJ2-7 | TRBV19 | CASSTSRGSRYEQYF
TRBJ2-3 | TRBV3-1 | CASSHTDTQYF
TRBJ1-4 | TRBV5-1 | CASSWEGRGGEKLFF
TRBJ2-1 | TRBV7-9 | CASSLGGEDNEQFF
TRBJ2-7 | TRBV15 | CATRDPGRDDPSAYEQYF
TRBJ1-1 | TRBV20-1 | CSARETGDRRRGTEAFF
TRBJ2-4 | TRBV7-8 | CASSQHSQNIQYF
TRBJ1-1 | TRBV29-1 | CSVSGGARTEAFF
TRBJ2-4 | TRBV19 | CASSTTDGERAKNIQYF
TRBJ1-1 | TRBV7-9 | CASSARRGFMNTEAFF
TRBJ2-5 | TRBV20-1 | CSASVRAGGPRETQYF
TRBJ1-2 | TRBV7-2 | CASSLRTNYGYTF
TRBJ1-1 | TRBV28 | CASSQQQGASMNTEAFF
TRBJ2-1 | TRBV11-2 | CASSPSPFVSSYNEQFF
TRBJ2-2 | TRBV7-2 | CASRLAGLHTGELFF
TRBJ2-5 | TRBV5-1 | CASSFGTPKETQYF
TRBJ2-7 | TRBV20-1 | CSVSGVPKYEQYF
TRBJ2-5 | TRBV7-2 | CASSLVIGRETQYF
TRBJ1-2 | TRBV19 | CASGLGRNYGYTF
TRBJ1-6 | TRBV30 | CAWSSTGADSPLHF
TRBJ1-6 | TRBV10-3 | CATGSPSPYNSPLHF
TRBJ2-7 | TRBV7-2 | CASSLTSGGLSYEQYF
TRBJ1-1 | TRBV10-3 | CAIRSKRENTEAFF
TRBJ1-1 | TRBV10-2 | CASSEYENTEAFF
TRBJ2-7 | TRBV11-2 | CASSLASGQGLYEQYF
TRBJ2-4 | TRBV5-1 | CASSPLAGGMTKNIQYF
TRBJ2-7 | TRBV24-1 | CATSDTFSYEQYF
TRBJ2-7 | TRBV4-3 | CASSQAGTHSYEQYF
TRBJ2-7 | TRBV7-8 | CASSAKGLAFNEQYF
TRBJ1-2 | TRBV12-3/TRBV12-4 | CASTTGFGTYGYTF
TRBJ2-5 | TRBV12-5 | CASGSGNQETQYF
TRBJ2-2 | TRBV2 | CASRDVWGTGELFF
TRBJ1-1 | TRBV20-1 | CSARRGAEGYTEAFF
TRBJ1-1 | TRBV6-5 | CASSYRGGTEAFF